This entry describes one T cell receptor beta chain. The sample comes from a study of memory CD4+ T cells and cytomegalovirus serostatus. Germline CDR1 is MNHEY and CDR2 is SVGAGI. The CDR3 consists of 15 residues. Trimming removed 4 bases from V and 1 base from J, with 11 bases in between. Original methodology: After removing out-of-frame reads, over 2 million distinct TCRbeta sequences remained. The method was immunoSEQ multiplex PCR; TCRdb's version includes in-frame clones alone and lacks a portion of them. Clone size and the V and J calls come from that table; the DNA yielded D and trimming. Altogether 52,000 or so clones are present, approximately 83% being singletons, with the ten largest covering less than 0.6%. Single viable CD3+CD4+CD8-CD45RO+ cells were sorted as the memory CD4+ T cells. Serum IgG to CMV pp150, pp28, p38 and p52 defined serostatus.

The rearrangement joins TRBV6-5 to TRBJ1-5; possibly TRBD1 for D (6 bases). The clonotype was recovered from an adult in good health and CMV-seronegative. The sequenced sample was memory CD4+ T cells from blood. As DNA, the CDR3 is TGTGCCAGCAGTTCAACAGGGAAGAGCAATCAGCCCCAGCATTTT. Translation: CASSSTGKSNQPQHF.